A selection of T cell receptor beta chains follows, all from one sample in a study of cytomegalovirus exposure and HLA in healthy donors. Libraries were prepared by immunoSEQ multiplex PCR; TCRdb keeps only in-frame clonotypes and omits some of them. Here the sample spans about 120,000 clones, less than 90% being singletons. Sequencing input: PBMCs. The receptors were gathered from a man aged 50-60 years in good health and CMV-seronegative. Both conserved end residues are part of each CDR3. The order of the fields is clone size, V gene, J gene, D gene, CDR3 protein, CDR3 DNA. D genes are given only for firm matches. A clone size is listed for some rows: how often the clone was seen (once, few, many), or a class if it is expanded.

abundance: -; v_gene: TRBV9; j_gene: TRBJ2-3; d_gene: -; CDR3aa: CASSVALSTDTQYF; CDR3nt: TGTGCCAGCAGCGTAGCACTAAGCACAGATACGCAGTATTTT
abundance: -; v_gene: TRBV11-3; j_gene: TRBJ2-5; d_gene: -; CDR3aa: CASSHRTDQETQYF; CDR3nt: TGTGCCAGCAGCCATCGGACAGACCAAGAGACCCAGTACTTC
abundance: -; v_gene: TRBV5-1; j_gene: TRBJ2-7; d_gene: -; CDR3aa: CASSLRTADQSYEQYF; CDR3nt: TGCGCCAGCAGCTTGAGGACAGCGGATCAGTCCTACGAGCAGTACTTC
abundance: -; v_gene: TRBV29-1; j_gene: TRBJ2-1; d_gene: -; CDR3aa: CSVWTAGNEQFF; CDR3nt: TGCAGCGTTTGGACAGCCGGCAATGAGCAGTTCTTC
abundance: -; v_gene: TRBV30; j_gene: TRBJ1-1; d_gene: -; CDR3aa: CARPAGGFISMNTEAFF; CDR3nt: TGTGCCCGGCCAGCGGGGGGCTTTATCTCAATGAACACTGAAGCTTTCTTT
abundance: -; v_gene: TRBV5-1; j_gene: TRBJ2-7; d_gene: -; CDR3aa: CASSLEGLYEQYF; CDR3nt: TGCGCCAGCAGCTTGGAGGGGTTGTACGAGCAGTACTTT
abundance: once; v_gene: TRBV28; j_gene: TRBJ2-5; d_gene: TRBD2; CDR3aa: CASSLRGTSRETQYF; CDR3nt: TGTGCCAGCAGTTTAAGGGGGACTAGTAGGGAGACCCAGTACTTC
abundance: -; v_gene: TRBV7-9; j_gene: TRBJ2-1; d_gene: -; CDR3aa: CASSLAKVRGEQFF; CDR3nt: TGTGCCAGCAGCTTAGCGAAGGTGCGGGGTGAGCAGTTCTTC
abundance: -; v_gene: TRBV19; j_gene: TRBJ1-2; d_gene: -; CDR3aa: CASSREGWGYTF; CDR3nt: TGTGCCAGCAGTAGGGAGGGTTGGGGCTACACCTTC
abundance: few; v_gene: TRBV4-2; j_gene: TRBJ2-3; d_gene: TRBD1; CDR3aa: CASSQDRGQTDTQYF; CDR3nt: TGTGCCAGCAGCCAAGACAGGGGGCAGACAGATACGCAGTATTTT
abundance: -; v_gene: TRBV12-5; j_gene: TRBJ1-1; d_gene: -; CDR3aa: CASGGQMNTEAFF; CDR3nt: TGTGCTAGTGGGGGGCAGATGAACACTGAAGCTTTCTTT
abundance: -; v_gene: TRBV4-1; j_gene: TRBJ2-3; d_gene: -; CDR3aa: CASSQAIPPREDTQYF; CDR3nt: TGCGCCAGCAGCCAAGCGATCCCCCCCCGGGAAGATACGCAGTATTTT
abundance: -; v_gene: TRBV6-5; j_gene: TRBJ1-2; d_gene: TRBD1; CDR3aa: CASSPTGPNYGYTF; CDR3nt: TGTGCCAGCAGTCCGACAGGGCCTAACTATGGCTACACCTTC
abundance: -; v_gene: TRBV4-2; j_gene: TRBJ2-2; d_gene: -; CDR3aa: CASSQAGGNTGELFF; CDR3nt: TGTGCCAGCAGCCAAGCCGGGGGTAACACCGGGGAGCTGTTTTTT
abundance: -; v_gene: TRBV4-1; j_gene: TRBJ1-4; d_gene: TRBD1; CDR3aa: CASSQGVGQAPFF; CDR3nt: TGCGCCAGCAGCCAAGGGGTCGGACAGGCCCCGTTTTTT
abundance: -; v_gene: TRBV27; j_gene: TRBJ2-7; d_gene: TRBD2; CDR3aa: CASNSLAGLSGYEQYF; CDR3nt: TGTGCCAGCAACAGCCTAGCGGGGTTATCAGGTTACGAGCAGTACTTC
abundance: -; v_gene: TRBV6-1; j_gene: TRBJ1-5; d_gene: -; CDR3aa: CASSATVLRPQHF; CDR3nt: TGTGCCAGCAGCGCCACAGTGCTTCGGCCCCAGCATTTT
abundance: -; v_gene: TRBV12-2; j_gene: TRBJ2-5; d_gene: -; CDR3aa: CASREREGPETQYF; CDR3nt: TGTGCAAGTCGGGAGCGGGAGGGCCCCGAGACCCAGTACTTC
abundance: -; v_gene: TRBV7-2; j_gene: TRBJ1-6; d_gene: TRBD1; CDR3aa: CASSITGGKNSPLHF; CDR3nt: TGTGCCAGCAGCATCACAGGGGGCAAGAATTCACCCCTCCACTTT
abundance: -; v_gene: TRBV2; j_gene: TRBJ2-7; d_gene: -; CDR3aa: CASSGGFPYEQYF; CDR3nt: TGTGCCAGCAGTGGAGGGTTTCCCTACGAGCAGTACTTC
abundance: -; v_gene: TRBV19; j_gene: TRBJ2-6; d_gene: -; CDR3aa: CASSGTLGGVLTF; CDR3nt: TGTGCCAGTAGTGGGACCCTCGGGGGCGTCCTGACTTTC
abundance: -; v_gene: TRBV4-3; j_gene: TRBJ2-2; d_gene: -; CDR3aa: CASSQEVRTALGELFF; CDR3nt: TGCGCCAGCAGCCAAGAGGTCAGAACAGCCCTAGGGGAGCTGTTTTTT
abundance: -; v_gene: TRBV28; j_gene: TRBJ1-5; d_gene: -; CDR3aa: CASSLGAGGYSHSNQPQHF; CDR3nt: TGTGCCAGCAGTTTAGGGGCCGGGGGGTATTCACATAGCAATCAGCCCCAGCATTTT
abundance: -; v_gene: TRBV5-4; j_gene: TRBJ2-7; d_gene: TRBD1; CDR3aa: CASSPDRGRNEQYF; CDR3nt: TGTGCCAGCAGCCCGGACAGGGGGCGGAACGAGCAGTACTTC
abundance: -; v_gene: TRBV15; j_gene: TRBJ2-7; d_gene: TRBD2; CDR3aa: CATSSGGGSRVQYF; CDR3nt: TGTGCCACCAGCAGTGGCGGGGGGTCTAGAGTGCAGTACTTC
abundance: few; v_gene: TRBV6-1; j_gene: TRBJ1-6; d_gene: -; CDR3aa: CASRVGEPLHF; CDR3nt: TGTGCCAGCAGGGTAGGAGAGCCCCTCCACTTT
abundance: -; v_gene: TRBV6-5; j_gene: TRBJ2-6; d_gene: -; CDR3aa: CASTYGVSGANVLTF; CDR3nt: TGTGCCAGCACCTACGGTGTCTCTGGGGCCAACGTCCTGACTTTC
abundance: few; v_gene: TRBV6-6; j_gene: TRBJ2-1; d_gene: TRBD1; CDR3aa: CASSFRDRGDNEQFF; CDR3nt: TGTGCCAGCAGTTTCCGGGACAGGGGCGACAATGAGCAGTTCTTC
abundance: -; v_gene: TRBV9; j_gene: TRBJ1-3; d_gene: TRBD1; CDR3aa: CASSPQTIPGQFGNTIYF; CDR3nt: TGTGCCAGCAGCCCCCAAACGATCCCGGGACAGTTCGGAAACACCATATATTTT
abundance: -; v_gene: TRBV19; j_gene: TRBJ1-1; d_gene: -; CDR3aa: CASSPTGHLNTEAFF; CDR3nt: TGTGCCAGTAGTCCCACGGGACACCTAAACACTGAAGCTTTCTTT
abundance: -; v_gene: TRBV7-9; j_gene: TRBJ2-6; d_gene: -; CDR3aa: CASSVSSGANVLTF; CDR3nt: TGTGCCAGCAGCGTATCCTCTGGGGCCAACGTCCTGACTTTC
abundance: -; v_gene: TRBV6-1; j_gene: TRBJ2-3; d_gene: -; CDR3aa: CASSGFQGGRDTQYF; CDR3nt: TGTGCCAGCAGTGGGTTCCAGGGTGGTAGAGATACGCAGTATTTT
abundance: -; v_gene: TRBV19; j_gene: TRBJ1-5; d_gene: -; CDR3aa: CASSFRQDNQPQHF; CDR3nt: TGTGCCAGTAGTTTCCGACAGGACAATCAGCCCCAGCATTTT
abundance: -; v_gene: TRBV18; j_gene: TRBJ1-6; d_gene: -; CDR3aa: CASSPSGGRGSPLHF; CDR3nt: TGTGCCAGCTCACCTTCGGGGGGAAGGGGTTCACCCCTCCACTTT
abundance: once; v_gene: TRBV11-2; j_gene: TRBJ2-5; d_gene: TRBD2; CDR3aa: CASSRLAGGRGETQYF; CDR3nt: TGTGCCAGCAGCCGACTAGCGGGGGGGCGGGGGGAGACCCAGTACTTC
abundance: -; v_gene: TRBV25-1; j_gene: TRBJ1-2; d_gene: -; CDR3aa: CASSDDRAGRLYGYTF; CDR3nt: TGTGCCAGCAGTGATGACCGAGCAGGGCGTCTCTATGGCTACACCTTC
abundance: -; v_gene: TRBV25-1; j_gene: TRBJ2-7; d_gene: TRBD1; CDR3aa: CASSEPGQGNSYEQYF; CDR3nt: TGTGCCAGCAGTGAACCGGGACAGGGGAACTCCTACGAGCAGTACTTC
abundance: -; v_gene: TRBV6-5; j_gene: TRBJ1-4; d_gene: TRBD1; CDR3aa: CASRPRGTGSEKLFF; CDR3nt: TGTGCCAGCAGGCCACGAGGGACAGGGAGCGAAAAACTGTTTTTT
abundance: -; v_gene: TRBV6-5; j_gene: TRBJ1-3; d_gene: -; CDR3aa: CASSLTERPGNTIYF; CDR3nt: TGTGCCAGCAGTCTTACTGAGAGGCCCGGAAACACCATATATTTT
abundance: -; v_gene: TRBV7-2; j_gene: TRBJ1-5; d_gene: -; CDR3aa: CASSLRGKDQPQHF; CDR3nt: TGTGCCAGCAGCTTAAGAGGGAAGGATCAGCCCCAGCATTTT
abundance: -; v_gene: TRBV29-1; j_gene: TRBJ2-5; d_gene: -; CDR3aa: CSVFIGRETQYF; CDR3nt: TGCAGCGTTTTCATTGGGCGAGAGACCCAGTACTTC
abundance: -; v_gene: TRBV5-1; j_gene: TRBJ1-4; d_gene: -; CDR3aa: CASSSDTATNEKLFF; CDR3nt: TGCGCCAGCAGCTCGGACACTGCAACTAATGAAAAACTGTTTTTT
abundance: -; v_gene: TRBV6-1; j_gene: TRBJ2-7; d_gene: TRBD2; CDR3aa: CASSEAGGPYEQYF; CDR3nt: TGTGCCAGCAGTGAAGCGGGAGGGCCATACGAGCAGTACTTC
abundance: -; v_gene: TRBV6-6; j_gene: TRBJ1-4; d_gene: -; CDR3aa: CASIKGGGFSGLFF; CDR3nt: TGTGCCAGCATCAAAGGGGGGGGCTTTTCAGGTTTGTTTTTT
abundance: once; v_gene: TRBV14; j_gene: TRBJ2-2; d_gene: TRBD2; CDR3aa: CAKHGRGRYAGELFF; CDR3nt: TGTGCTAAACATGGACGCGGGAGATACGCCGGGGAGCTGTTTTTT
abundance: -; v_gene: TRBV7-9; j_gene: TRBJ2-5; d_gene: -; CDR3aa: CASSRDERRGGAQETQYF; CDR3nt: TGTGCCAGCAGCCGAGACGAAAGAAGGGGGGGTGCCCAAGAGACCCAGTACTTC
abundance: -; v_gene: TRBV19; j_gene: TRBJ1-3; d_gene: -; CDR3aa: CSSIGPRVEGNTIYF; CDR3nt: TGTTCCAGTATCGGTCCACGTGTCGAGGGAAACACCATATATTTT
abundance: -; v_gene: TRBV7-2; j_gene: TRBJ2-5; d_gene: -; CDR3aa: CASSLLGETQYF; CDR3nt: TGTGCCAGCAGCTTACTAGGAGAGACCCAGTACTTC
abundance: -; v_gene: TRBV6-1; j_gene: TRBJ2-7; d_gene: TRBD1; CDR3aa: CASSVRGQAVYEQYF; CDR3nt: TGTGCCAGCAGTGTACGGGGACAGGCCGTCTACGAGCAGTACTTC
abundance: -; v_gene: TRBV5-1; j_gene: TRBJ2-1; d_gene: TRBD1; CDR3aa: CASSIGTAQIHYNEQFF; CDR3nt: TGCGCCAGCAGCATAGGGACAGCTCAGATTCACTACAATGAGCAGTTCTTC
abundance: -; v_gene: TRBV7-9; j_gene: TRBJ2-5; d_gene: -; CDR3aa: CASSARQGGRETQYF; CDR3nt: TGTGCCAGCAGCGCCCGACAGGGAGGCAGAGAGACCCAGTACTTC
abundance: -; v_gene: TRBV7-3; j_gene: TRBJ2-5; d_gene: TRBD2; CDR3aa: CASSSGGGDQETQYF; CDR3nt: TGTGCCAGCAGCTCCGGCGGGGGGGATCAAGAGACCCAGTACTTC
abundance: few; v_gene: TRBV4-3; j_gene: TRBJ1-6; d_gene: -; CDR3aa: CASSQVMRNSPLHF; CDR3nt: TGCGCCAGCAGCCAAGTGATGAGGAATTCACCCCTCCACTTT
abundance: -; v_gene: TRBV19; j_gene: TRBJ1-5; d_gene: TRBD1; CDR3aa: CASSSRDRVQPQHF; CDR3nt: TGTGCCAGTAGTAGCCGGGACAGGGTTCAGCCCCAGCATTTT
abundance: -; v_gene: TRBV5-6; j_gene: TRBJ1-3; d_gene: TRBD1; CDR3aa: CASSRTGAGNTIYF; CDR3nt: TGTGCCAGCAGCAGGACAGGGGCTGGAAACACCATATATTTT
abundance: -; v_gene: TRBV7-3; j_gene: TRBJ2-5; d_gene: TRBD1; CDR3aa: CASSQGPTGGETQYF; CDR3nt: TGTGCCAGCAGTCAGGGGCCCACAGGGGGAGAGACCCAGTACTTC
abundance: -; v_gene: TRBV6-1; j_gene: TRBJ1-6; d_gene: TRBD1; CDR3aa: CASTLGTENSPLHF; CDR3nt: TGTGCCAGCACCCTCGGGACAGAGAATTCACCCCTCCACTTT